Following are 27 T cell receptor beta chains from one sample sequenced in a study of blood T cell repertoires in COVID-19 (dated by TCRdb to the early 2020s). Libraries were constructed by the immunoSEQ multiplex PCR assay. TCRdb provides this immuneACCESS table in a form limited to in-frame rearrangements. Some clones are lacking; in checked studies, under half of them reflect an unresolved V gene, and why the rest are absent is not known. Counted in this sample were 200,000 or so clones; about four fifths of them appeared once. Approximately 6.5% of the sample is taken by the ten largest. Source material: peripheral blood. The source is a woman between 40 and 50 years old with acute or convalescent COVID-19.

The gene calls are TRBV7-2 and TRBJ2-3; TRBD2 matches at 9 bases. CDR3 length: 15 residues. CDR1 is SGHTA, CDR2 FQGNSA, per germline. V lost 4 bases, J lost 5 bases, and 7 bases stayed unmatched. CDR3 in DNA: TGTGCCAGCAGCTCGCAGCGGGGGGTGGGAGATACGCAGTATTTT. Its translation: CASSSQRGVGDTQYF.

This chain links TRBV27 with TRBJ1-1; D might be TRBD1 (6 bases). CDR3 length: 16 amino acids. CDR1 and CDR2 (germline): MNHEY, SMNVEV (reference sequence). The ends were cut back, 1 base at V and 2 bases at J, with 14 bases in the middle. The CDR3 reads CASSLLRGARNTEAFF. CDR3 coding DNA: TGTGCCAGCAGTTTATTGCGGGGGGCGCGAAACACTGAAGCTTTCTTT.

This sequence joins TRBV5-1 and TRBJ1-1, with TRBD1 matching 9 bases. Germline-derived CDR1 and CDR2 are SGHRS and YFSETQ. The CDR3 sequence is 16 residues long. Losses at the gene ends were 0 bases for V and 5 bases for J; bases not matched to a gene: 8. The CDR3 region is CASSLEQGAVRTEAFF. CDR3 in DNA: TGCGCCAGCAGCTTGGAACAGGGGGCGGTTAGGACTGAAGCTTTCTTT.

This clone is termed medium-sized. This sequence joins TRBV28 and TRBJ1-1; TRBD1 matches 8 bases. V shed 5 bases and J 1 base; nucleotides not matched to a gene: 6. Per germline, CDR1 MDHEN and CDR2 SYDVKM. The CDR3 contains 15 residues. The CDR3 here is CASSLLTGENTEAFF. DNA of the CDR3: TGTGCCAGCAGTCTACTGACAGGGGAGAACACTGAAGCTTTCTTT.

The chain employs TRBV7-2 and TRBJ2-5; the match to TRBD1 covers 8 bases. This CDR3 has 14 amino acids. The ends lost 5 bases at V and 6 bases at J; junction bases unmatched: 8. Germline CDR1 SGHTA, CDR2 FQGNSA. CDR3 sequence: CASSPQGAVQTQYF. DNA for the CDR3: TGTGCCAGCAGCCCCCAGGGGGCCGTTCAGACCCAGTACTTC.

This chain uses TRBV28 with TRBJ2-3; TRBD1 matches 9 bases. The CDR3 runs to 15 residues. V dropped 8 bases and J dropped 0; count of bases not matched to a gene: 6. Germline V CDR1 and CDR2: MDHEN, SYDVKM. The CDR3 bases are TGTGCCAGCTCCCGGGGGACAGGGAGCACAGATACGCAGTATTTT. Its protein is CASSRGTGSTDTQYF.

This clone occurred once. CDR3 nucleotide sequence: TGTGCCAGCAGTTTATCGGCAGGGGAAAAGGGAAACACCATATATTTT. Protein: CASSLSAGEKGNTIYF. The chain carries TRBV27 and TRBJ1-3, with a weak D call TRBD1 (6 bases). The V end lost 0 bases, the J end lost 4 bases, and 13 bases lay between the germline ends. CDR1 and CDR2 from the germline V gene are MNHEY and SMNVEV (reference sequence). The CDR3 is 16 residues long.

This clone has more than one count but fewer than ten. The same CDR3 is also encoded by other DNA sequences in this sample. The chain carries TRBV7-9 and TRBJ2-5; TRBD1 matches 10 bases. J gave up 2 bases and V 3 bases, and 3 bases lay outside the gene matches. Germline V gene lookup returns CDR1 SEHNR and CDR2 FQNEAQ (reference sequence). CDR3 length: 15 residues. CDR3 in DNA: TGTGCCAGCAGCTTTGGACAGGGGGGGCAAGAGACCCAGTACTTC. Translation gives CASSFGQGGQETQYF.

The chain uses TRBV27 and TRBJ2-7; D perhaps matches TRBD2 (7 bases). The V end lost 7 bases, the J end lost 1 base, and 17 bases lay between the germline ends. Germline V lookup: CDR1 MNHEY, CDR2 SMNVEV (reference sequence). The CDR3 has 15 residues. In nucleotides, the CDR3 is TGTGCCAGCACCCCCCGGGGGGCTTTGTCCTACGAGCAGTACTTC. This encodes CASTPRGALSYEQYF.

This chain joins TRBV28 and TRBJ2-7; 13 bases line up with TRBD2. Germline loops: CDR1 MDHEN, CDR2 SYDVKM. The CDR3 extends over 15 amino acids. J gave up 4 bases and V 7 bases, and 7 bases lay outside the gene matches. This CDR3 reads CASTEGLAGYYEQYF. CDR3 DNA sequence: TGTGCCAGCACCGAGGGACTAGCGGGATATTACGAGCAGTACTTC. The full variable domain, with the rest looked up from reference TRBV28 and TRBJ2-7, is DVKVTQSSRYLVKRTGEKVFLECVQDMDHENMFWYRQDPGLGLRLIYFSYDVKMKEKGDIPEGYSVSREKKERFSLILESASTNQTSMYLCASTEGLAGYYEQYFGPGTRLTVT.

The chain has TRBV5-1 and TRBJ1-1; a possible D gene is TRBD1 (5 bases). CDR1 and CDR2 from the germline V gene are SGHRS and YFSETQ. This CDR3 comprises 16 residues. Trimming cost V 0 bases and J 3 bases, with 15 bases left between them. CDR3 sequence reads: CASSLEGAGRDTEAFF. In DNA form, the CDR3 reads TGCGCCAGCAGCTTGGAAGGAGCAGGGAGGGACACTGAAGCTTTCTTT.

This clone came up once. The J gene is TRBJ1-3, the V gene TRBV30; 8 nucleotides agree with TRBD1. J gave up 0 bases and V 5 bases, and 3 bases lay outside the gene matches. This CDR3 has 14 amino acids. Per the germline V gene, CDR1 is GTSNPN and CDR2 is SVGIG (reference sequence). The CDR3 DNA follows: TGTGCCTGGGGACAGGGCCTCTCTGGAAACACCATATATTTT. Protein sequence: CAWGQGLSGNTIYF.

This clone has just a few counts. The CDR3 DNA reads TGTGCCACGGGGGACAGCCCTAGCACAGATACGCAGTATTTT. Protein product: CATGDSPSTDTQYF. V and J are TRBV24-1 and TRBJ2-3; 7 bases match TRBD1. The J segment lost 0 bases and the V segment lost 10 bases, leaving 6 bases of the junction unmatched. Per germline, CDR1 KGHDR and CDR2 SFDVKD. This CDR3 has 14 amino acids.

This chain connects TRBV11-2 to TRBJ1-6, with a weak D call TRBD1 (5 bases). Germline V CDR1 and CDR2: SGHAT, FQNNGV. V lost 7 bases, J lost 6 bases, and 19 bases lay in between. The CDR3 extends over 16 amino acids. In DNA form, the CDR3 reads TGTGCCAGCACCCTAGTGGGGGGAATGAGTAATTCACCCCTCCACTTT. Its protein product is CASTLVGGMSNSPLHF.

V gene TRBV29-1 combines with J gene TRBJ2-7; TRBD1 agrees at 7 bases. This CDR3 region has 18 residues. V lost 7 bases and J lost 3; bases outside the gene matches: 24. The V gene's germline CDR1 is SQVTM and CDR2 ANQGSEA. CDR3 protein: CSASLYWTGGQSNYEQYF. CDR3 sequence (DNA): TGCAGCGCCTCACTATACTGGACAGGAGGCCAAAGTAACTACGAGCAGTACTTC.

The CDR3 protein is CASSFSSGSGEQYF. DNA of the CDR3: TGTGCCAGCAGTTTTAGTAGCGGGAGTGGTGAGCAGTACTTC. V and J are TRBV27 and TRBJ2-7; 9 nucleotides align to TRBD2. This CDR3 is built from 14 residues. Germline V CDR1 and CDR2: MNHEY, SMNVEV (reference sequence). V gave up 3 bases and J gave up 7 bases; unmatched junction bases: 7.

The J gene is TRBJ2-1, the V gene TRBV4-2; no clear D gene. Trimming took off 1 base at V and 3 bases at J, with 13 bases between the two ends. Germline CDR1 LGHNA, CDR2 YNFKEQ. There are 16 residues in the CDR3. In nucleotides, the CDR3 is TGTGCCAGCAGCCAAGGTCCAGAGGCTGGCTACAATGAGCAGTTCTTC. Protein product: CASSQGPEAGYNEQFF.

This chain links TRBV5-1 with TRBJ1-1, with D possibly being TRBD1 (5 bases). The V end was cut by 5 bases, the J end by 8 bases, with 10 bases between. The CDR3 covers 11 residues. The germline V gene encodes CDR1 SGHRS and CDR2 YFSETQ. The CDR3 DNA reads TGCGCCAGCAGGGAAGGGGTCGAAGCTTTCTTT. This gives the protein CASREGVEAFF.

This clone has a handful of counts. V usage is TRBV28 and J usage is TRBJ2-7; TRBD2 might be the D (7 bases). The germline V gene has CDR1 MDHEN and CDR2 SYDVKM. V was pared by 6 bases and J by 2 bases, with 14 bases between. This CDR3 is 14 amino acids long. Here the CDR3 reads CASRVGGQTYEQYF. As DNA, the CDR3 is TGTGCCAGCAGGGTCGGGGGGCAGACCTACGAGCAGTACTTC.

The chain's CDR3 is CASSIRHPETQYF. DNA for the CDR3: TGTGCCAGTAGTATCAGGCATCCGGAGACCCAGTACTTC. The V call is TRBV19, the J call TRBJ2-5; D remains unclear. The CDR3 is 13 residues long. Trimming stripped 3 bases from V and 5 bases from J, with 10 bases between. The germline V gene encodes CDR1 LNHDA and CDR2 SQIVND (reference sequence).

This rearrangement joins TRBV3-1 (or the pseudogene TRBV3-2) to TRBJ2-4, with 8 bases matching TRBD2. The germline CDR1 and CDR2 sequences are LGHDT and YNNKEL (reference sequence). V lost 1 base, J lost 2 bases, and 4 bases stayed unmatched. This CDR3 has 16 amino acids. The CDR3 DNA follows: TGTGCCAGCAGCCAAGCTGGCGGGAGGTCCAAAAACATTCAGTACTTC. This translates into CASSQAGGRSKNIQYF.

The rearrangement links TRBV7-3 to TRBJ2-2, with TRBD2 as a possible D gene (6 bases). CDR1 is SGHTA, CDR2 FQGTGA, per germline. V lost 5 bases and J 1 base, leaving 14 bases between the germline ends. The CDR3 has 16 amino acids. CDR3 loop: CASSPGGGRNTGELFF. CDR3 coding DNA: TGTGCCAGCAGCCCCGGGGGAGGCCGGAACACCGGGGAGCTGTTTTTT.

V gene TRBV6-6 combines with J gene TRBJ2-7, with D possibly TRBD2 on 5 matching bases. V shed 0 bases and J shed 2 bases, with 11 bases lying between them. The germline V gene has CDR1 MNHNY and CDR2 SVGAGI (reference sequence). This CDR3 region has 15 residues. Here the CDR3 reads CASSYSSGRTYEQYF. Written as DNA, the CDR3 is TGTGCCAGCAGTTACTCGAGCGGTCGTACCTACGAGCAGTACTTC.

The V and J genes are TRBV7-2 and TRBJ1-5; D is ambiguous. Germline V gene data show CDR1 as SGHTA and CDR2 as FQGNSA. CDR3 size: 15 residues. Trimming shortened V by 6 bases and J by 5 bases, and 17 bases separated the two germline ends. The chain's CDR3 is CASSYTGGGYQPQHF. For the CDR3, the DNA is TGTGCCAGCAGTTACACCGGCGGCGGGTATCAGCCCCAGCATTTT.

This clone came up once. As DNA, the CDR3 is TGTGCCATCAGTGAGACTAGCGGGTTTTCTTTCTACGAGCAGTACTTC. Amino acid sequence: CAISETSGFSFYEQYF. J is TRBJ2-7 and V is TRBV10-3; TRBD2 matches 9 bases. The junction had 8 bases not matched to a gene; V was cut back by 2 bases and J by 3 bases. The CDR3 is made up of 16 amino acids. Looked up from germline, CDR1 is ENHRY and CDR2 is SYGVKD.

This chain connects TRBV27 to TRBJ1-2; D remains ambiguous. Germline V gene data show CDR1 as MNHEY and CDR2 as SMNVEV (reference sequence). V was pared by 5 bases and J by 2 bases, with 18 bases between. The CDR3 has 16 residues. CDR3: CASSHRLDNSNYGYTF. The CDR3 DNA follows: TGTGCCAGCAGTCACCGCCTCGACAACTCGAACTATGGCTACACCTTC.

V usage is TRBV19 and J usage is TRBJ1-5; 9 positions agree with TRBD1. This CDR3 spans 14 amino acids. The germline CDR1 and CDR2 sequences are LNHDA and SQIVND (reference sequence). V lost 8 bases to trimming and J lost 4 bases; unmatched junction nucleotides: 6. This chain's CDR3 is CASGRQGENQPQHF. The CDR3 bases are TGTGCCAGTGGGAGACAGGGGGAGAATCAGCCCCAGCATTTT.